This paragraph covers one T cell receptor beta chain sequence. Its target antigen remains unknown. No base quality values were provided; no much bigger clone lies one nucleotide off. The data are from a study of glioma-infiltrating T cells after dendritic cell vaccination (dated by TCRdb to the mid-2010s). Regarding the complete study: The cohort included 15 or so glioblastoma patients drawn from Phase I and II dendritic cell vaccination trials, of whom 9 were newly diagnosed and 6 had recurrent disease. Survival after dendritic cell vaccination was correlated with TCR sequencing metrics such as TIL content and the overlap between tumor and blood repertoires. Deep sequencing of TCR beta CDR3 regions was used to quantify tumor-infiltrating lymphocyte content and compare tumor and blood repertoires in dendritic cell-vaccinated glioblastoma patients. Between about 2002 and 2013, the patients were given dendritic cell vaccination pulsed with autologous tumor lysate. Each patient got three intradermal injections of the dendritic cell vaccine, spaced at biweekly intervals, in the arm below the axilla. The vaccine consisted of monocyte-derived dendritic cells cultured approximately seven days with IL-4 and GM-CSF, then pulsed overnight with autologous tumor lysate.

This specimen's time point label, per the study, means: after dendritic cell vaccination, including at tumor progression/relapse. Patients were selected for having adequate residual fresh-frozen tumor tissue and more than two years of available survival data. Molecular status otherwise varied across the glioblastoma patients, but none of them carried an isocitrate dehydrogenase mutation. PBMC were collected before vaccination, two weeks after the third vaccination, and at tumor progression when it occurred. Genomic DNA was extracted with the Qiagen DNeasy Blood extraction Kit. Using the immunoSEQ assay, TCRB CDR3 regions were amplified from 1.5 to 2 micrograms of genomic DNA, or from all available DNA when less than that was on hand. For multiplex PCR, 60 forward primers for TCR V beta segments and 13 reverse primers for J beta segments were used. To estimate reads per starting template, synthetic control templates were spiked into each sample at limiting dilution. Reads of 87 bp were generated by sequencing on the Illumina HiSeq System. In the original analysis: PCR and sequencing errors were removed by a nearest neighbor algorithm that merged closely related sequences. TCR overlap was measured as the percentage of unique tumor TCR beta sequences also present in the same patient's peripheral blood. Entries here come from immuneACCESS through TCRdb and include only in-frame sequences with V and J called. Some clones fail to appear in such tables; in the studies checked, an unresolved V gene covers under half of the shortfall, and the cause of the remainder is unknown. V and J calls and clone size are as listed in that table; D and trimming were resolved from the DNA. The table for this sample lists roughly 100,000 clones; around 90% of them were counted only once. The top ten clones comprise roughly 3% of the sample.

There are 14 amino acids in the CDR3, from cysteine to phenylalanine inclusive. Just CDR3 DNA is preserved here, 42 bases in frame from base 1. Here V drops 7 bases and J drops 7 bases, and the junction holds 14 bases not matched to any gene. Looking up the germline V gene yields CDR1 SQVTM and CDR2 ANQGSEA. The paper's findings and limits, for the study overall: Higher estimated pretreatment TIL content predicted longer time to progression and overall survival after dendritic cell vaccination. The cohort was small and heterogeneous, only a few patients had full blood and tumor sets, and even fewer had initial-recurrent tumor pairs. The response model built on TCR overlap across three groups was characterized as speculative, with prospective validation still needed. No direct relationship between TCR clonality and survival was found, suggesting a diverse polyclonal response may matter.

The material sequenced was blood, taken after dendritic cell vaccination. Recombination linked TRBV29-1 to TRBJ1-2, with TRBD1 matching 8 junction bases. This TCR came from a human donor with glioblastoma. The bases are TGCAGCGCTCGGACAGGGCCCACCCCGTCTGGCTACACCTTC. Translation gives CSARTGPTPSGYTF.